The T cell receptor beta chain described here comes from a study of lymphopenia after photon versus proton radiotherapy. Germline loops: CDR1 SGHTA, CDR2 FQGNSA. The CDR3 has 14 residues. V shed 6 bases and J shed 7 bases, with 16 bases lying between them. Study observations and caveats: Proton therapy kept repertoires fairly stable, unlike photons, which gained effector/memory cells.

Using immunoSEQ multiplex PCR, the repertoire was profiled, and TCRdb retains in-frame clones only, with some absent. The table shows around 64,000 clones, with around 93% occurring only once. With regard to this clone: What it recognizes is unknown.

The TCR sequence derives from a woman aged 40 to 50 with cholangiocarcinoma. The V and J genes are TRBV7-2 and TRBJ2-1; TRBD1 is a possible D gene (5 bases). Material: peripheral blood, obtained from a patient treated with photon-based radiotherapy. The CDR3, as DNA: TGTGCCAGCAGATTGCCTGGGGCGTGGAATGAGCAGTTCTTC. Its protein is CASRLPGAWNEQFF.